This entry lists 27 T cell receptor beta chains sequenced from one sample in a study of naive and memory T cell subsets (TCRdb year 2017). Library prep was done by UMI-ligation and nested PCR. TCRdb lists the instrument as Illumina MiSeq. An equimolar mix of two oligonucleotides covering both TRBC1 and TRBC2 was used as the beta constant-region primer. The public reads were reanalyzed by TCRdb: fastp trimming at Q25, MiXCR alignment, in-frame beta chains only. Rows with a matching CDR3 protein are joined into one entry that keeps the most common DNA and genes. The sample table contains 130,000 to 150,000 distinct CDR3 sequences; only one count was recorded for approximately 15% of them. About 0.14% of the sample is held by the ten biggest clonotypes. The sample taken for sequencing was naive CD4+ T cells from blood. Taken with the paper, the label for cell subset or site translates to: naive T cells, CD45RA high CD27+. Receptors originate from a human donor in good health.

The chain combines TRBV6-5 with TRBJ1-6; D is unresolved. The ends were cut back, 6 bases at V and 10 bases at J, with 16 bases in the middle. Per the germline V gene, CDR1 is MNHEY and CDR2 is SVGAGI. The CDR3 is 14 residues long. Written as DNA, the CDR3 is TGTGCCAGCAGCTTTTATGGACCGGAATCACCCCTCCACTTT. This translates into CASSFYGPESPLHF.

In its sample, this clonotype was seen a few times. CDR3 nucleotide sequence: TGTGCCAGCAGCCGCGGACAGGGAGGGTTTAATTCACCCCTCCACTTT. It encodes CASSRGQGGFNSPLHF. V usage is TRBV12-3 or TRBV12-4 and J usage is TRBJ1-6; 8 bases align to TRBD1. The ends lost 6 bases at V and 6 bases at J; junction bases unmatched: 10. The CDR3 is made up of 16 amino acids.

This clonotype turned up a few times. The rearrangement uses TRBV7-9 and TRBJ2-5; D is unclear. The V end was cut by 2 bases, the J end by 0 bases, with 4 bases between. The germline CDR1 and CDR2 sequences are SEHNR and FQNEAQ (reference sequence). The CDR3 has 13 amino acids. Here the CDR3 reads CASSLLDQETQYF. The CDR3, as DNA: TGTGCCAGCAGCTTATTAGACCAAGAGACCCAGTACTTC.

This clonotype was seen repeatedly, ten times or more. CDR3 nucleotide sequence: TGCGCCAGCAGCCCAGGACTAGCGGGAGACGAGCAGTTCTTC. The encoded protein is CASSPGLAGDEQFF. The chain is built from TRBV5-1 and TRBJ2-1, with 13 bases identical to TRBD2. J was trimmed by 10 bases and V by 4 bases; bases with no gene match: 5. The CDR3 is 14 residues long. CDR1 SGHRS and CDR2 YFSETQ come from the germline V gene.

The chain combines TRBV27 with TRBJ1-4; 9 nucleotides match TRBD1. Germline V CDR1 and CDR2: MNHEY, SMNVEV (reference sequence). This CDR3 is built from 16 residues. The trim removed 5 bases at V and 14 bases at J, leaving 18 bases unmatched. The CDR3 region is CASSQLGTGPLGGLFF. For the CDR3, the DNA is TGTGCCAGCAGTCAACTTGGGACAGGGCCTCTAGGAGGGCTGTTTTTT.

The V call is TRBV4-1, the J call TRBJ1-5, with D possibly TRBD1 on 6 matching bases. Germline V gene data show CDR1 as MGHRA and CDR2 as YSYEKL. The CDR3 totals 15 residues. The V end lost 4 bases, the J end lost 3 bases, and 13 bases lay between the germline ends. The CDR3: CASSRLQGPNQPQHF. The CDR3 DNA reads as TGCGCCAGCAGCCGCCTACAGGGCCCCAATCAGCCCCAGCATTTT.

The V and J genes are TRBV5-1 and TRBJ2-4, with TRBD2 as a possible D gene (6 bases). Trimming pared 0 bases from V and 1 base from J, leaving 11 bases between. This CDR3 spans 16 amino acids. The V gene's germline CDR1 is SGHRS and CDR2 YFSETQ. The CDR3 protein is CASSLGSAGAKNIQYF. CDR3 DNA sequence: TGCGCCAGCAGCTTGGGGAGCGCGGGGGCCAAAAACATTCAGTACTTC.

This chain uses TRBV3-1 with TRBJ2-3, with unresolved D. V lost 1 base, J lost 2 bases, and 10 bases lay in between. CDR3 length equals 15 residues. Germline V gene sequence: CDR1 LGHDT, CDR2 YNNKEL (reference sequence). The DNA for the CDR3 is TGTGCCAGCAGCCAAGGTAGGACCGACACAGATACGCAGTATTTT. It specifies CASSQGRTDTDTQYF.

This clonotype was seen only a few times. The CDR3 loop is CASSQRLDYGYTF. The CDR3 nucleotides are TGCGCCAGCAGCCAACGATTGGACTATGGCTACACCTTC. This chain uses TRBV4-1 with TRBJ1-2, with D unclear. Trimming shortened V by 2 bases and J by 3 bases, and 7 bases separated the two germline ends. The CDR3 extends over 13 amino acids. Germline V lookup: CDR1 MGHRA, CDR2 YSYEKL.

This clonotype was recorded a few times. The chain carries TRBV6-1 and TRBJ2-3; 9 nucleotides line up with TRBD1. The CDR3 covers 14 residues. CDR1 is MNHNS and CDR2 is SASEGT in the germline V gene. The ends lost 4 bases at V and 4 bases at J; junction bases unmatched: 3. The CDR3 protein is CASSGTGGPDTQYF. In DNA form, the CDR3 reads TGTGCCAGCAGTGGAACAGGGGGCCCAGATACGCAGTATTTT.

The DNA for the CDR3 is TGCGCCAGCAGCTTGAGGGTCGGAAGTCCGAACACCGGGGAGCTGTTTTTT. It encodes CASSLRVGSPNTGELFF. V and J are TRBV5-1 and TRBJ2-2; D is undetermined. This CDR3 is built from 17 residues. V was shortened by 1 base and J by 0 bases, with 13 bases between the two germline ends. Germline V gives CDR1 SGHRS, CDR2 YFSETQ.

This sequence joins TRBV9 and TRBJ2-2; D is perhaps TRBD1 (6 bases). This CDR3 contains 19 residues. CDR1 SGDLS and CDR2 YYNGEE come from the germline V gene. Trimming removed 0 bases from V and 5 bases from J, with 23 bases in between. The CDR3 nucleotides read TGTGCCAGCAGCGTAGATTACCCCCTGGACAGCCGCTGGACCGGGGAGCTGTTTTTT. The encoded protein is CASSVDYPLDSRWTGELFF.

For the CDR3, the DNA is TGCAGTGCTTCTAGTTTCCACGAGCAGTACTTC. Protein sequence: CSASSFHEQYF. The V and J genes are TRBV20-1 and TRBJ2-7; D not certain. The germline V gene encodes CDR1 DFQATT and CDR2 SNEGSKA (reference sequence). This CDR3 is built from 11 residues. V lost 5 bases and J lost 5, with 10 bases in between.

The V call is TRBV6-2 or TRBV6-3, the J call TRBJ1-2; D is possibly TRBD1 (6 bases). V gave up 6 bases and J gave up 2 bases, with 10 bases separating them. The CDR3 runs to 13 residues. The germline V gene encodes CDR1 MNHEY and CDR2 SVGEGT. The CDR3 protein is CASRIDRNYGYTF. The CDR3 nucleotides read TGTGCCAGCAGAATTGACAGGAACTATGGCTACACCTTC.

CDR3 bases: TGTGCCAGCAGCTCGATCGGCCGGGAGACCCAGTACTTC. Translating it yields CASSSIGRETQYF. V and J are TRBV7-2 and TRBJ2-5; D is unresolved. V was pared by 4 bases and J by 5 bases, with 11 bases between. The germline gives CDR1 SGHTA, CDR2 FQGNSA. CDR3 size: 13 residues.

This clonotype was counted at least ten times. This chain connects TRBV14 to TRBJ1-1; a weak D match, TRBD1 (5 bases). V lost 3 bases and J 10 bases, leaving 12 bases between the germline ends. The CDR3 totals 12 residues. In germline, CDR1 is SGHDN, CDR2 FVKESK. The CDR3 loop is CASSHLAGGAFF. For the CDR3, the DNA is TGTGCCAGCAGCCATTTAGCTGGGGGAGCTTTCTTT.

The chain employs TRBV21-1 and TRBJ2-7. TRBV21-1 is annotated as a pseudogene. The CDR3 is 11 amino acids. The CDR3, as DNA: TGTGCCAGCAGCAAACGGGGCGAGCAGTACTTC. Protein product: CASSKRGEQYF.

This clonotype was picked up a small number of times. The CDR3 protein is CSVEDKQGLAGMKQYF. DNA of the CDR3: TGCAGCGTTGAAGATAAACAGGGACTAGCGGGCATGAAGCAGTACTTC. The chain employs TRBV29-1 and TRBJ2-7; TRBD2 matches at 12 bases. The CDR3 length is 16 residues. J was trimmed by 8 bases and V by 0 bases; bases with no gene match: 11. Germline-derived CDR1 and CDR2 are SQVTM and ANQGSEA.

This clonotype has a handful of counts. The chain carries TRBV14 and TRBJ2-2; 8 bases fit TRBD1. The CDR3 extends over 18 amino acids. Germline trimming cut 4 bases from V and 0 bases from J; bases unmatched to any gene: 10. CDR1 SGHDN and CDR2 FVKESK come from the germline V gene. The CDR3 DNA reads TGTGCCAGCAGCCCCCCCCGACAGGGGAGATCGAACACCGGGGAGCTGTTTTTT. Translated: CASSPPRQGRSNTGELFF.

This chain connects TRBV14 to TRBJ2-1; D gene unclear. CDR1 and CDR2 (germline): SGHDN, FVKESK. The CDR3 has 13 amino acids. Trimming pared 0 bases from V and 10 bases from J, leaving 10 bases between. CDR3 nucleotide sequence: TGTGCCAGCAGCCAAGACCTGGGCCTAGAGCAGTTCTTC. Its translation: CASSQDLGLEQFF.

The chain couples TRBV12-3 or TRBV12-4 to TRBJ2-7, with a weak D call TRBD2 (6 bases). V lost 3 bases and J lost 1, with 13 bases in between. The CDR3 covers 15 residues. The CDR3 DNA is TGTGCCAGCAGTTTCGGTAGCGGCCATTCCTACGAGCAGTACTTC. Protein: CASSFGSGHSYEQYF.

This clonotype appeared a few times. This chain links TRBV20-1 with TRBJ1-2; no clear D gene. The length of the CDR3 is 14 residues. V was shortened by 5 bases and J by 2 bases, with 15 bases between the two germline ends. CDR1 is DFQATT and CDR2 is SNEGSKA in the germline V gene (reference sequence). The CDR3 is CSAAPPGRNYGYTF. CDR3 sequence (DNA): TGCAGTGCTGCTCCCCCGGGAAGAAACTATGGCTACACCTTC.

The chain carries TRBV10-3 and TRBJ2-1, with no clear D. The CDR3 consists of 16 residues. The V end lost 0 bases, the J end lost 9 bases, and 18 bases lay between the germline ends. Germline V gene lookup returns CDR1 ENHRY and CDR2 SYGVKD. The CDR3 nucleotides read TGTGCCATCAGTGAGTCGTCATCGACGTTCCGGAGTGAGCAGTTCTTC. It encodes CAISESSSTFRSEQFF.

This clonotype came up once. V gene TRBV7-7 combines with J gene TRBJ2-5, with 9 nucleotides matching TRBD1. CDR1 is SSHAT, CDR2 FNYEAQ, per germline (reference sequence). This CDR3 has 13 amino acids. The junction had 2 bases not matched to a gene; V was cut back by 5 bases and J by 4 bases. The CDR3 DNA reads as TGTGCCAGCAGCCGGGACAGGGCAGAGACCCAGTACTTC. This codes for CASSRDRAETQYF.

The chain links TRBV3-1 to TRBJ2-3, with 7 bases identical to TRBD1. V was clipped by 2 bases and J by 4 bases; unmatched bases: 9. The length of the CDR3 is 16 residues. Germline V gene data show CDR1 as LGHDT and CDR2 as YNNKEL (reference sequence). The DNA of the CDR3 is TGTGCCAGCAGCCAAAAACGACCCCAGGGGGCAGATACGCAGTATTTT. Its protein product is CASSQKRPQGADTQYF.

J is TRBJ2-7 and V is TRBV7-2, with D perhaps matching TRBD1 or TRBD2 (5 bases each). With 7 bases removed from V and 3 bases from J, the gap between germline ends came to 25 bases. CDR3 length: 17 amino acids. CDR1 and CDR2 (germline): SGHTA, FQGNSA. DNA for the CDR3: TGTGCCAGCACCAGAGGGGCTTCGGGCCCCATCGGCTACGAGCAGTACTTC. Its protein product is CASTRGASGPIGYEQYF.

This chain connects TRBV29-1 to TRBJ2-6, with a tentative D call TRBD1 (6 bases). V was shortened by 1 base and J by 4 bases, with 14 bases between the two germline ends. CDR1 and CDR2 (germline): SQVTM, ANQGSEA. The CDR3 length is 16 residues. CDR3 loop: CSVEGSTGYGANVLTF. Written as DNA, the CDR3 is TGCAGCGTTGAAGGGAGTACAGGGTACGGGGCCAACGTCCTGACTTTC.